Following are 32 T cell receptor beta chains from one sample sequenced in a study of shared clonotypes between healthy human individuals. Clones were sequenced by immunoSEQ multiplex PCR, and TCRdb holds only the in-frame ones, with some missing. This table holds about 1.5 million clones, around 97% found once. The specimen sequenced was naive CD4+ T cells sorted from blood. Subset defined: CD45RA+ positively selected. The receptors were gathered from a man younger than 45 in good health.

On this clone itself: The sample carries other DNA sequences with the same CDR3. V gene TRBV7-7 combines with J gene TRBJ2-7, with 12 bases identical to TRBD1. CDR3 length: 14 residues. CDR1 is SSHAT, CDR2 FNYEAQ, per germline (reference sequence). V dropped 3 bases and J dropped 4; count of bases not matched to a gene: 1. The CDR3 region has the DNA TGTGCCAGCAGCTTGGGACAGGGGGCTTACGAGCAGTACTTC. It specifies CASSLGQGAYEQYF. Together with reference TRBV7-7 and TRBJ2-7, the CDR3 gives the full variable domain: GAGVSQSPRYKVTKRGQDVTLRCDPISSHATLYWYQQALGQGPEFLTYFNYEAQPDKSGLPSDRFSAERPEGSISTLTIQRTEQRDSAMYRCASSLGQGAYEQYFGPGTRLTVT.

The chain recombines TRBV5-1 with TRBJ2-3; D not resolved. The ends were cut back, 4 bases at V and 3 bases at J, with 15 bases in the middle. This CDR3 contains 15 residues. Germline values: CDR1 SGHRS, CDR2 YFSETQ. DNA for the CDR3: TGCGCCAGCAGCGTTTCCCCGCTGGGTACAGATACGCAGTATTTT. Its translation: CASSVSPLGTDTQYF.

A word on this clone: Distinct nucleotide sequences in the sample also encode this CDR3. The chain uses TRBV29-1 and TRBJ2-5, with 10 bases that match TRBD2. This CDR3 region has 14 residues. The ends lost 6 bases at V and 5 bases at J; junction bases unmatched: 9. Germline assignment: CDR1 SQVTM and CDR2 ANQGSEA. In nucleotides, the CDR3 is TGCAGCGTGGGTCTAGCGGGAGTACGTGAGACCCAGTACTTC. Its translation is CSVGLAGVRETQYF. Filled out from reference TRBV29-1 and TRBJ2-5, the complete variable domain reads SAVISQKPSRDICQRGTSLTIQCQVDSQVTMMFWYRQQPGQSLTLIATANQGSEATYESGFVIDKFPISRPNLTFSTLTVSNMSPEDSSIYLCSVGLAGVRETQYFGPGTRLLVL.

The chain uses TRBV5-1 and TRBJ2-7; TRBD2 matches 7 bases. Per the germline V gene, CDR1 is SGHRS and CDR2 is YFSETQ. The CDR3 has 15 residues. With 5 bases clipped from V and 0 bases from J, the junction kept 8 bases outside the gene matches. The CDR3 reads CASRVGASGSYEQYF. The CDR3 nucleotides are TGCGCCAGCAGAGTAGGGGCTAGCGGCTCCTACGAGCAGTACTTC.

This clone appeared a single time. This rearrangement joins TRBV18 to TRBJ1-2; the D is unclear. This CDR3 spans 17 amino acids. Trimming took 4 bases from V and 2 from J, leaving 20 bases between them. Germline CDR1 is KGHSH and CDR2 is LQKENI. The CDR3 DNA is TGTGCCAGCTCACTCCCTCGCCGAGTAGGAACAAACTATGGCTACACCTTC. Residues: CASSLPRRVGTNYGYTF.

The rearrangement joins TRBV15 to TRBJ2-7; TRBD2 might be the D (6 bases). The V gene's germline CDR1 is LNHNV and CDR2 YYDKDF (reference sequence). The CDR3 is 15 amino acids. Between the trimmed V and J ends, which lost 0 bases and 3 bases, there was a span of 12 bases. The CDR3 here is CATSREVADDYEQYF. DNA for the CDR3: TGTGCCACCAGCAGAGAGGTAGCGGACGACTACGAGCAGTACTTC.

As regards this clone: At the DNA level, this CDR3 is encoded by other sequences in the same sample as well. This CDR3 is CAISESGAGVQPQHF. CDR3 in DNA: TGTGCCATCAGTGAGTCGGGGGCGGGGGTTCAGCCCCAGCATTTT. The J gene is TRBJ1-5, the V gene TRBV10-3; a possible D gene is TRBD1 (6 bases). V lost 0 bases and J 6 bases, leaving 12 bases between the germline ends. Looked up from germline, CDR1 is ENHRY and CDR2 is SYGVKD. The CDR3 is made up of 15 amino acids.

The rearrangement links TRBV4-3 to TRBJ1-2; no reliable D call. The CDR3 has 16 amino acids. Germline V CDR1 and CDR2: LGHNA, YSLEER. Deletions cut 2 bases from V and 8 bases from J, with 21 bases between. CDR3 in DNA: TGCGCCAGCAGCCAACTTATACCACCTAGTTCAGGAGGCTACACCTTC. It encodes CASSQLIPPSSGGYTF.

The chain has TRBV7-9 and TRBJ2-2; D remains ambiguous. The CDR3 is 16 residues long. Germline assignment: CDR1 SEHNR and CDR2 FQNEAQ (reference sequence). Trimming removed 7 bases at V and 2 bases at J, with 17 bases between. In nucleotides, the CDR3 is TGTGCCAGCACCACCACGATAGCTTCTAACACCGGGGAGCTGTTTTTT. Protein product: CASTTTIASNTGELFF.

This sequence joins TRBV5-5 and TRBJ2-1; D gene uncertain. Looked up from germline, CDR1 is SGHKS and CDR2 is YYEKEE (reference sequence). Trimming took 0 bases from V and 0 from J, leaving 10 bases between them. This CDR3 contains 16 residues. As DNA, the CDR3 is TGTGCCAGCAGCTTGGGGGTAGGGAACTCCTACAATGAGCAGTTCTTC. This translates into CASSLGVGNSYNEQFF.

The gene calls are TRBV19 and TRBJ2-2, with D unresolved. Trimming left V 7 bases short and J 3 bases short, with 9 bases between. The CDR3 is 13 residues long. Germline V lookup: CDR1 LNHDA, CDR2 SQIVND (reference sequence). CDR3 in amino acids: CASNPLYTGELFF. The CDR3 region has the DNA TGTGCCAGTAATCCCCTTTACACCGGGGAGCTGTTTTTT.

This chain uses TRBV11-2 with TRBJ2-3; 8 bases fit TRBD2. In germline, CDR1 is SGHAT, CDR2 FQNNGV. Unmatched junction bases numbered 4, after V lost 4 bases and J lost 1 base. The CDR3 consists of 15 residues. CDR3 sequence (DNA): TGTGCCAGCAGCTCCGGACTAGCAGGCACAGATACGCAGTATTTT. This gives the protein CASSSGLAGTDTQYF.

This clone was seen a single time. The chain carries TRBV19 and TRBJ2-7; D is perhaps TRBD2 (6 bases). Trimming removed 4 bases from V and 5 bases from J, with 12 bases in between. Germline-derived CDR1 and CDR2 are LNHDA and SQIVND (reference sequence). The CDR3 contains 13 residues. The DNA for the CDR3 is TGTGCCAGTAGTAGCCCCGGAGGGAACGAGCAGTACTTC. This gives the protein CASSSPGGNEQYF. Full variable domain (missing parts from reference TRBV19 and TRBJ2-7): DGGITQSPKYLFRKEGQNVTLSCEQNLNHDAMYWYRQDPGQGLRLIYYSQIVNDFQKGDIAEGYSVSREKKESFPLTVTSAQKNPTAFYLCASSSPGGNEQYFGPGTRLTVT.

The V and J genes are TRBV5-1 and TRBJ2-1; 8 positions match TRBD2. Germline values: CDR1 SGHRS, CDR2 YFSETQ. After removal of 1 base from V and 4 bases from J, the junction contained 4 bases not matched to a gene. This CDR3 comprises 15 residues. CDR3: CASSLREGLYNEQFF. As DNA, the CDR3 is TGCGCCAGCAGCTTGCGGGAGGGACTTTACAATGAGCAGTTCTTC.

The CDR3 region is CASSPKTSDPYGYTF. CDR3 in DNA: TGTGCCAGCTCACCCAAGACATCAGATCCTTATGGCTACACCTTC. The chain couples TRBV18 to TRBJ1-2; no reliable D call. The CDR3 loop spans 15 amino acids. Germline V gene lookup returns CDR1 KGHSH and CDR2 LQKENI. Trimming removed 3 bases from V and 5 bases from J, with 16 bases in between.

In the case of this clone: Other DNA variants within this sample encode the same CDR3. CDR3 amino acids: CASSLSLNTEAFF. CDR3 nucleotide sequence: TGTGCCAGCAGCTTAAGCTTGAACACTGAAGCTTTCTTT. The rearrangement uses TRBV7-3 and TRBJ1-1; D unclear. Looked up from germline, CDR1 is SGHTA and CDR2 is FQGTGA. The V end lost 1 base, the J end lost 0 bases, and 3 bases lay between the germline ends. The CDR3 runs to 13 residues.

CDR3 nucleotides: TGTGCCAGCAGAGCCGGGACAGTTGGGGAAAAACTGTTTTTT. Translating gives CASRAGTVGEKLFF. The chain is built from TRBV28 and TRBJ1-4; 7 bases line up with TRBD1. Germline CDR1 is MDHEN and CDR2 is SYDVKM. V gave up 6 bases and J gave up 8 bases; unmatched junction bases: 9. This CDR3 comprises 14 residues.

The J gene is TRBJ2-7, the V gene TRBV2; 9 bases line up with TRBD2. Germline CDR1 is SNHLY and CDR2 is FYNNEI. J lost 3 bases, V lost 6 bases, and 6 bases had no gene match. The CDR3 extends over 14 amino acids. CDR3 residues: CASRGASGNYEQYF. The CDR3, as DNA: TGTGCCAGCAGGGGCGCTAGCGGGAACTACGAGCAGTACTTC. The entire variable domain, with the rest obtained from reference TRBV2 and TRBJ2-7, is as follows: EPEVTQTPSHQVTQMGQEVILRCVPISNHLYFYWYRQILGQKVEFLVSFYNNEISEKSEIFDDQFSVERPDGSNFTLKIRSTKLEDSAMYFCASRGASGNYEQYFGPGTRLTVT.

About this clone itself: The identical CDR3 is also encoded by other nucleotide sequences in the sample. V and J are TRBV20-1 and TRBJ2-7; D is ambiguous. The germline V gene has CDR1 DFQATT and CDR2 SNEGSKA (reference sequence). The CDR3 consists of 11 residues. Between the trimmed V and J ends, which lost 3 bases and 2 bases, there was a span of 5 bases. The CDR3 region is CSASLTYEQYF. The CDR3 coding sequence is TGCAGTGCTAGCCTAACCTACGAGCAGTACTTC.

This chain joins TRBV15 and TRBJ2-7; D not resolved. Germline V CDR1 and CDR2: LNHNV, YYDKDF (reference sequence). Between the trimmed V and J ends, which lost 0 bases and 2 bases, there was a span of 14 bases. The CDR3 has 16 residues. The CDR3 reads CATSRDMGFMAYEQYF. In DNA, the CDR3 is TGTGCCACCAGCAGAGACATGGGATTTATGGCCTACGAGCAGTACTTC.

This sequence joins TRBV6-5 and TRBJ2-1; D is undetermined. The CDR3 is made up of 16 amino acids. The germline V gene has CDR1 MNHEY and CDR2 SVGAGI. With 3 bases removed from V and 0 bases from J, the gap between germline ends came to 12 bases. This CDR3 is CASSYLSKISYNEQFF. DNA for the CDR3: TGTGCCAGCAGTTATCTATCCAAGATCTCCTACAATGAGCAGTTCTTC.

J is TRBJ2-7 and V is TRBV18, with D maybe TRBD1 (6 bases). V lost 6 bases to trimming and J lost 5 bases, with 17 bases between them. The CDR3 consists of 14 residues. Germline V lookup: CDR1 KGHSH, CDR2 LQKENI. The CDR3 is CASSHDRSGDEQYF. The CDR3 nucleotides are TGTGCCAGCTCGCACGACAGGTCCGGGGACGAGCAGTACTTC.

V is TRBV6-6 and J is TRBJ2-7; D perhaps matches TRBD2 (6 bases). The CDR3 runs to 14 residues. V was trimmed by 2 bases and J by 6 bases, leaving 14 bases between them. CDR1 MNHNY and CDR2 SVGAGI come from the germline V gene (reference sequence). The CDR3 protein is CASSYQAEGSEQYF. The CDR3, as DNA: TGTGCCAGCAGTTACCAGGCGGAGGGCAGCGAGCAGTACTTC.

The count of this clone is one. The CDR3 DNA reads as TGCGCCAGCAGTGAGTCGAGGACTAGCGGGAGGGCCGGGAATACGCAGTATTTT. This translates into CASSESRTSGRAGNTQYF. The V and J genes are TRBV10-1 and TRBJ2-3, with 15 positions matching TRBD2. The CDR3 consists of 18 residues. Trimming at V came to 0 bases and at J to 7 bases, leaving 8 bases not matched to a gene. CDR1 and CDR2 from the germline V gene are WNHNN and SYGVQD (reference sequence).

The chain carries TRBV28 and TRBJ2-7, with TRBD2 identical over 15 bases. From germline, CDR1 is MDHEN and CDR2 SYDVKM. The V and J ends lost 5 bases and 6 bases, in that order; junction bases with no gene match: 8. The CDR3 runs 16 residues. The CDR3 DNA reads as TGTGCCAGCAGTCCCCCGGGACTAGCGGGAGGATTCGAGCAGTACTTC. Amino acids: CASSPPGLAGGFEQYF.

This chain connects TRBV7-7 to TRBJ2-5; TRBD1 is a possible D gene (6 bases). V was shortened by 6 bases and J by 4 bases, with 12 bases between the two germline ends. The V gene's germline CDR1 is SSHAT and CDR2 FNYEAQ (reference sequence). The CDR3 spans 13 residues. CDR3 DNA: TGTGCCAGCAGTGGGGGCTTGAGAGAGACCCAGTACTTC. Protein sequence: CASSGGLRETQYF.

V gene TRBV19 combines with J gene TRBJ2-7, with 8 nucleotides matching TRBD2. V lost 4 bases to trimming and J lost 6 bases; unmatched junction nucleotides: 8. Germline lookup yields CDR1 LNHDA and CDR2 SQIVND (reference sequence). This CDR3 spans 14 amino acids. The CDR3 protein is CASSNGRAVGEQYF. DNA of the CDR3: TGTGCCAGTAGTAACGGGAGGGCCGTTGGCGAGCAGTACTTC.

This clone occurred once. The rearrangement links TRBV15 to TRBJ2-5, with TRBD2 matching over 10 bases. The CDR3 is made up of 13 amino acids. With 5 bases clipped from V and 8 bases from J, the junction kept 5 bases outside the gene matches. Germline assignment: CDR1 LNHNV and CDR2 YYDKDF (reference sequence). The DNA of the CDR3 is TGTGCCACCAGCTCTAGCGGGAGCGGTACCCAGTACTTC. It encodes CATSSSGSGTQYF.

V gene TRBV19 combines with J gene TRBJ1-2; D possibly corresponds to TRBD1 (5 bases). CDR1 is LNHDA and CDR2 is SQIVND in the germline V gene (reference sequence). V was shortened by 6 bases and J by 4 bases, with 12 bases between the two germline ends. The CDR3 consists of 13 residues. CDR3 in DNA: TGTGCCAGTAGCCCGACAGTCCCCTATGGCTACACCTTC. Its translation is CASSPTVPYGYTF.

This chain links TRBV28 with TRBJ2-7; D may be TRBD1 or TRBD2 (5 bases each). Germline V gene lookup returns CDR1 MDHEN and CDR2 SYDVKM. Between the trimmed V and J ends, which lost 4 bases and 9 bases, there was a span of 10 bases. CDR3 length: 11 amino acids. The CDR3 is CASSWDLWQYF. The CDR3 coding sequence is TGTGCCAGCAGTTGGGACCTGTGGCAGTACTTC.

The chain employs TRBV7-2 and TRBJ2-1; 10 nucleotides agree with TRBD1. Looked up from germline, CDR1 is SGHTA and CDR2 is FQGNSA. The CDR3 is 15 amino acids. V was clipped by 5 bases and J by 6 bases; unmatched bases: 7. For the CDR3, the DNA is TGTGCCAGCAGCCTCCGGGACAGGGGTGTCAATGAGCAGTTCTTC. Translating gives CASSLRDRGVNEQFF.

V usage is TRBV19 and J usage is TRBJ2-6; D is unresolved. V lost 5 bases and J 0 bases, leaving 8 bases between the germline ends. CDR1 is LNHDA and CDR2 is SQIVND in the germline V gene (reference sequence). The CDR3 length is 15 residues. CDR3 DNA sequence: TGTGCCAGTAGTGTAGCCCACTCTGGGGCCAACGTCCTGACTTTC. Protein: CASSVAHSGANVLTF. The whole variable domain, remainder taken from reference TRBV19 and TRBJ2-6, is DGGITQSPKYLFRKEGQNVTLSCEQNLNHDAMYWYRQDPGQGLRLIYYSQIVNDFQKGDIAEGYSVSREKKESFPLTVTSAQKNPTAFYLCASSVAHSGANVLTFGAGSRLTVL.